The source of this T cell receptor beta chain is a study of cytomegalovirus exposure and HLA in healthy donors. The overall study: Among the roughly 370 genotyped donors, just over 80% were placed in the Caucasian-associated ancestry cluster.

The V end was cut by 6 bases, the J end by 8 bases, with 20 bases between. The CDR3 consists of 15 residues. The germline CDR1 and CDR2 sequences are SNHLY and FYNNEI. In the PCR, 60 Vbeta and 13 Jbeta primers were used. The table came from immunoSEQ multiplex PCR; TCRdb's copy has only in-frame clones and leaves some out. The table records 90,000 to 120,000 clones, around 77% of them present only once. Material for sequencing was PBMCs. This receptor was identified in a male donor in good health and CMV-seronegative. The chain uses TRBV2 and TRBJ2-4, with D possibly being TRBD1 (6 bases). The CDR3 DNA reads as TGTGCCAGCAGCCGCGAACAGGGATTAATGGACATTCAGTACTTC. This encodes CASSREQGLMDIQYF.